This T cell receptor beta chain was recovered during a study of T cell responses to AZD1222 COVID-19 vaccine. Some clones are missing from TCRdb's copy, which holds only in-frame ones; the method was immunoSEQ multiplex PCR. Of about 78,000 clones in the sample, around four fifths were seen once. The CDR3 loop spans 15 amino acids. Trimming removed 2 bases from V and 3 bases from J, with 11 bases in between. Germline-derived CDR1 and CDR2 are MNHEY and SVGAGI. This clonotype was obtained from an adult in good health. The sample here was peripheral blood, taken on day 0 of AZD1222 vaccination. The J gene is TRBJ1-3, the V gene TRBV6-5; D is unclear. The CDR3 spells CASSYPPKDGNTIYF. DNA for the CDR3: TGTGCCAGCAGTTACCCACCAAAAGATGGAAACACCATATATTTT.